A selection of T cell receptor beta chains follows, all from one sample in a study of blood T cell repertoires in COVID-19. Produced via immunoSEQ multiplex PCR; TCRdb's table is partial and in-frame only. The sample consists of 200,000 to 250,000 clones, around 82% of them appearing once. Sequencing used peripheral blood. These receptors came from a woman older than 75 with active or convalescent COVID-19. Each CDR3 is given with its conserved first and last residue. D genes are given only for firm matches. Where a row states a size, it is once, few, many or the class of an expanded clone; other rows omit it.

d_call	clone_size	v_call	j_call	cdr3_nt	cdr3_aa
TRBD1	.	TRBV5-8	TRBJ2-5	TGTGCCAGCAGCTTGGAGACAGGGGTTTGGGAGACCCAGTACTTC	CASSLETGVWETQYF
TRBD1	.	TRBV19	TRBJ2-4	TGTGCCAGTAGTATAGGAGTCGGGACAGGGGAAAACATTCAGTACTTC	CASSIGVGTGENIQYF
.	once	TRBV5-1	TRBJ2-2	TGCGCCAGCAGCCCGGACAGTCCGAACACCGGGGAGCTGTTTTTT	CASSPDSPNTGELFF
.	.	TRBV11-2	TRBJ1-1	TGTGCCAGCAGCTTAGAAACAGGGCGGTTAACTGAAGCTTTCTTT	CASSLETGRLTEAFF
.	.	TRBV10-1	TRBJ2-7	TGCGCCAGCAGTGACCTCTACGAGCAGTACTTC	CASSDLYEQYF
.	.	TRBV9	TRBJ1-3	TGTGCCAGCAGCGTAGACCTACTGGACACTGGAAACACCATATATTTT	CASSVDLLDTGNTIYF
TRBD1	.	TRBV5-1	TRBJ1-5	TGCGCCAGCAGCTTGGGACAGGGCCTAAATCAGCCCCAGCATTTT	CASSLGQGLNQPQHF
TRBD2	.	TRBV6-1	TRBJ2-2	TGTGCCAGCAGAAGACTAGCTGACACCGGGGAGCTGTTTTTT	CASRRLADTGELFF
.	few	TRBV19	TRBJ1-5	TGTGCCAGTAGACAAGACAGCCTCAATCAGCCCCAGCATTTT	CASRQDSLNQPQHF
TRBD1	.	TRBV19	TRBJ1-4	TGTGCCAGTAGGGGGACAGCAACTAATGAAAAACTGTTTTTT	CASRGTATNEKLFF
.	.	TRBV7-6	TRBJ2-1	TGTGCCAGCAGTAGTACTAGTGGTGAGCAGTTCTTC	CASSSTSGEQFF
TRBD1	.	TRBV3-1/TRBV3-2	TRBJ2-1	TGTGCCAGCAGTAGGACAGGGGGATTTAGTTACAATGAGCAGTTCTTC	CASSRTGGFSYNEQFF
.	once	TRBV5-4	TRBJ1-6	TGTGCCAGCAGCTTGGGGGCAAACGCCCATAATTCACCCCTCCACTTT	CASSLGANAHNSPLHF
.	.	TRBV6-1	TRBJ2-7	TGTGCCAGCAGTGAAATTGCCTCGACGGTAGCGGTTTCCTACGAGCAGTACTTC	CASSEIASTVAVSYEQYF
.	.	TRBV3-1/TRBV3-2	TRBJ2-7	TGTGCCAGCAGCCAGAACGGACTCGGTAGGACCGAGCAGTACTTC	CASSQNGLGRTEQYF
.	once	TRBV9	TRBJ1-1	TGTGCCAGCAGCCAGGACAGAAACACTGAAGCTTTCTTT	CASSQDRNTEAFF